This T cell receptor (beta chain) was found in a study of control samples from healthy donors and cancer patients. V was pared by 5 bases and J by 4 bases, with 15 bases between. CDR1 and CDR2 (germline): LNHDA, SQIVND (reference sequence). The CDR3 covers 16 residues. TCRdb keeps only in-frame clones here, not all; method: immunoSEQ multiplex PCR. This sample has some 120,000 clones; 87% occur once, and the top ten carry roughly 2.8%. The origin of this receptor is a man in his 60s in good health. Input material: blood. This rearrangement joins TRBV19 to TRBJ1-6; perhaps TRBD1 as D (5 bases). The CDR3 here is CASSSRQMGYNSPLHF. The CDR3 DNA sequence: TGTGCCAGTAGTTCTAGACAGATGGGGTATAATTCACCCCTCCACTTT.